What follows are 22 T cell receptor beta chains derived from one specimen sequenced in a study of T cell repertoires in cytomegalovirus infection (dated by TCRdb to the late 2010s). The sequencer listed for this sample is Illumina HiSeq 1500. TCRdb reran the public reads through fastp at Q25 and MiXCR, keeping productive beta chains. CDR3 protein sequences are deduplicated, and each keeps its most common genes and DNA. The sample table lists roughly 500,000 distinct CDR3 sequences, 16% of them with a count of one. More than 20% of the sample is held by the ten biggest clonotypes. The sequencing sample was made of CD8+ T cells from PBMCs. These receptors all stem from a human donor in good health (CMV status not recorded). Some clones in this sample may be carry-over from other donors' samples.

Notes on this clonotype: It is likely a read error, because the conserved phenylalanine at the end of the CDR3 is missing. The chain employs TRBV5-1 and TRBJ2-1, with no clear D. Trimming shortened V by 2 bases and J by 0 bases, and 12 bases separated the two germline ends. Germline V gene sequence: CDR1 SGHRS, CDR2 YFSETQ. The CDR3 covers 16 residues. The CDR3 DNA reads TGCGCCAGCAGCTTAATATCAGTATCCTCCTACAATGAGCAGTTCTTA. Its protein product is CASSLISVSSYNEQFL.

This clonotype was seen many times. The chain employs TRBV28 and TRBJ2-1; TRBD2 matches 8 bases. The ends lost 4 bases at V and 2 bases at J; junction bases unmatched: 16. The germline V gene encodes CDR1 MDHEN and CDR2 SYDVKM. This CDR3 region has 19 residues. CDR3 region: CASSSTAGAVMVAYNEQFF. CDR3 nucleotides: TGTGCCAGCAGTTCCACAGCGGGAGCAGTCATGGTAGCCTACAATGAGCAGTTCTTC.

This clonotype was observed at least ten times. The V gene is TRBV7-6, the J gene TRBJ1-3; weak D call: TRBD1 (5 bases). This CDR3 has 17 residues. V lost 0 bases to trimming and J lost 0 bases, with 12 bases between them. Germline loops: CDR1 SGHVS, CDR2 FNYEAQ. The CDR3 nucleotides are TGTGCCAGCAGCTTAGCGGAACTCAGGGTCTCTGGAAACACCATATATTTT. It is translated as CASSLAELRVSGNTIYF.

This clonotype was counted ten times or more. The chain has TRBV27 and TRBJ2-3; D could derive from TRBD1 or TRBD2 (5 bases each). Germline CDR1 MNHEY, CDR2 SMNVEV (reference sequence). The CDR3 consists of 15 residues. The V end was cut by 6 bases, the J end by 4 bases, with 17 bases between. CDR3: CASSQGDSSSDTQYF. The CDR3 nucleotides read TGTGCCAGCAGCCAGGGAGACAGCAGTTCAGATACGCAGTATTTT.

Comments on this clonotype: A much larger clone is a single base away; this may be a read error. Here the CDR3 omits its conserved ending phenylalanine or tryptophan, so a read error is the likely source. V gene TRBV7-9 combines with J gene TRBJ2-5; D is ambiguous. V shed 4 bases and J shed 2 bases, with 17 bases lying between them. The CDR3 runs to 16 residues. Germline V gives CDR1 SEHNR, CDR2 FQNEAQ (reference sequence). CDR3 in amino acids: CASSSGFISMQETQYL. In nucleotides, the CDR3 is TGTGCCAGCAGCTCCGGATTCATTTCTATGCAAGAGACCCAGTACTTA.

This clonotype was seen repeatedly, ten times or more. The chain links TRBV7-2 to TRBJ2-3; 7 positions match TRBD2. Trimming at V came to 1 base and at J to 2 bases, leaving 12 bases not matched to a gene. Per the germline V gene, CDR1 is SGHTA and CDR2 is FQGNSA. The CDR3 sequence is 18 residues long. The chain's CDR3 is CASSLEYERDRYTDTQYF. As DNA, the CDR3 is TGTGCCAGCAGCTTAGAATACGAGCGGGACCGTTACACAGATACGCAGTATTTT.

The J gene is TRBJ1-1, the V gene TRBV3-1; D is undetermined. V dropped 4 bases and J dropped 2 bases, with 17 bases sitting between them. CDR1 is LGHDT and CDR2 is YNNKEL in the germline V gene (reference sequence). This CDR3 comprises 16 residues. The CDR3 here is CASSPLMTRANTEAFF. The DNA of the CDR3 is TGTGCCAGCAGCCCCTTGATGACGAGGGCCAACACTGAAGCTTTCTTT.

In this sample, this clonotype turned up a few times. V and J are TRBV2 and TRBJ1-2; D is uncertain. Per the germline V gene, CDR1 is SNHLY and CDR2 is FYNNEI. This CDR3 region has 11 residues. With 11 bases removed from V and 2 bases from J, the gap between germline ends came to 9 bases. CDR3 in DNA: TGTGCCGCATACTTGAACTATGGCTACACCTTC. Its translation: CAAYLNYGYTF.

This clonotype was detected only a few times. The chain joins TRBV20-1 to TRBJ2-3; 8 nucleotides line up with TRBD2. CDR1 and CDR2 from the germline V gene are DFQATT and SNEGSKA (reference sequence). Losses at the gene ends were 3 bases for V and 2 bases for J; bases not matched to a gene: 13. The CDR3 is 17 residues long. CDR3 protein: CSARRGDPTQLTDTQYF. CDR3 in DNA: TGCAGTGCTAGGCGGGGGGACCCAACTCAACTCACAGATACGCAGTATTTT.

This chain uses TRBV9 with TRBJ1-5, with a weak D call TRBD1 (6 bases). Germline V CDR1 and CDR2: SGDLS, YYNGEE. The CDR3 contains 15 residues. The V end was cut by 3 bases, the J end by 2 bases, with 12 bases between. In nucleotides, the CDR3 is TGTGCCAGCAGCGCCGAGGGGGTGCGCAATCAGCCCCAGCATTTT. Protein product: CASSAEGVRNQPQHF.

This clonotype was seen many times. V is TRBV6-5 and J is TRBJ1-1; D is undetermined. The ends were cut back, 2 bases at V and 0 bases at J, with 10 bases in the middle. CDR1 is MNHEY and CDR2 is SVGAGI in the germline V gene. This CDR3 has 15 residues. The CDR3 reads CASSYLIGMNTEAFF. CDR3 in DNA: TGTGCCAGCAGTTACCTTATAGGGATGAACACTGAAGCTTTCTTT.

This clonotype was counted many times. The gene calls are TRBV11-1 and TRBJ1-5, with D hard to call. Germline V gene sequence: CDR1 SGHAT, CDR2 FQDESV (reference sequence). This CDR3 comprises 15 residues. V was trimmed by 0 bases and J by 1 base, leaving 7 bases between them. The CDR3, as DNA: TGTGCCAGCAGCTTAGCGAGCGGCAGCAATCAGCCCCAGCATTTT. Its protein product is CASSLASGSNQPQHF.

CDR3 nucleotides: TGCAGTGCTAGAGATGAAGCGGGGGGGGGGCAAGAGACCCAGTACTTC. Translated: CSARDEAGGGQETQYF. This chain links TRBV20-1 with TRBJ2-5; 10 bases map to TRBD2. J gave up 2 bases and V 0 bases, and 6 bases lay outside the gene matches. This CDR3 has 16 amino acids. Germline lookup yields CDR1 DFQATT and CDR2 SNEGSKA (reference sequence).

This clonotype appeared a few times. The chain combines TRBV2 with TRBJ1-3; D gene ambiguous. The germline V gene has CDR1 SNHLY and CDR2 FYNNEI. The V end was cut by 2 bases, the J end by 3 bases, with 14 bases between. The CDR3 consists of 16 residues. The DNA for the CDR3 is TGTGCCAGCAGTGAACTAACCGGCGACTTTGGAAACACCATATATTTT. Protein sequence: CASSELTGDFGNTIYF.

This clonotype occurred many times. The rearrangement links TRBV6-1 to TRBJ2-7, with D possibly matching TRBD1 (6 bases). The V end was cut by 11 bases, the J end by 0 bases, with 14 bases between. This CDR3 is 13 amino acids long. CDR1 is MNHNS and CDR2 is SASEGT in the germline V gene. CDR3 amino acids: CAGDGGDSYEQYF. The CDR3 nucleotides read TGTGCCGGTGATGGGGGCGACTCCTACGAGCAGTACTTC.

The chain joins TRBV3-1 to TRBJ2-7; D could derive from TRBD1 or TRBD2 (6 bases each). The CDR3 runs 15 residues. The V end lost 6 bases, the J end lost 3 bases, and 18 bases lay between the germline ends. Looked up from germline, CDR1 is LGHDT and CDR2 is YNNKEL (reference sequence). The CDR3 coding sequence is TGTGCCAGCAGTTCAAGTGGGGGGCCCAACTACGAGCAGTACTTC. The encoded protein is CASSSSGGPNYEQYF.

This clonotype was detected ten times or more. The chain is built from TRBV12-5 and TRBJ2-3; D is possibly TRBD1 (6 bases). V was pared by 4 bases and J by 2 bases, with 13 bases between. Germline V gene sequence: CDR1 LGHNT, CDR2 FRNRAP. This CDR3 contains 15 residues. The chain's CDR3 is CASGSTGHLTDTQYF. The DNA for the CDR3 is TGTGCTAGTGGTTCCACGGGACACCTCACAGATACGCAGTATTTT.

Note on this clonotype: One base away lies a much larger clone, so this may be a sequencing read error. This sequence joins TRBV12-3 or TRBV12-4 and TRBJ1-1; D gene unclear. V dropped 4 bases and J dropped 7 bases, with 7 bases sitting between them. The CDR3 is made up of 11 amino acids. CDR3 bases: TGTGCCAGCAGTTGGGGATGTGAAGCTTTCTTT. Residues: CASSWGCEAFF.

This clonotype has at least ten counts. The rearrangement joins TRBV12-3 or TRBV12-4 to TRBJ2-1; the match to TRBD2 covers 10 bases. CDR3 size: 14 residues. The junction had 7 bases not matched to a gene; V was cut back by 5 bases and J by 9 bases. The CDR3 sequence: CASSDLAGVGEQFF. The CDR3 DNA reads TGTGCCAGCAGTGACCTAGCGGGGGTTGGTGAGCAGTTCTTC.

Worth noting for this clonotype: A single base separates this from a much larger clone, so it may be a read error. The V and J genes are TRBV4-1 and TRBJ2-1; D perhaps matches TRBD1 (5 bases). This CDR3 is 13 amino acids long. CDR1 MGHRA and CDR2 YSYEKL come from the germline V gene. This CDR3 is CSSSQGIYNEQFF. CDR3 nucleotide sequence: TGCTCCAGCAGCCAGGGTATTTACAATGAGCAGTTCTTC.

This clonotype was detected many times. Here the CDR3 reads CASSLSVGQGGNSPLHF. Written as DNA, the CDR3 is TGTGCCAGCAGCTTATCGGTGGGCCAGGGGGGTAATTCACCCCTCCACTTT. V usage is TRBV7-8 and J usage is TRBJ1-6, with 7 bases matching TRBD1. The CDR3 runs to 17 residues. V shed 2 bases and J 6 bases; nucleotides not matched to a gene: 10. CDR1 SGHVS and CDR2 FQNEAQ come from the germline V gene.

This clonotype was detected a few times. This chain links TRBV18 with TRBJ2-1; D is unresolved. Germline V gene sequence: CDR1 KGHSH, CDR2 LQKENI. The CDR3 length is 14 residues. The V end lost 3 bases, the J end lost 8 bases, and 14 bases lay between the germline ends. The CDR3 loop reads CASSPGKGPDEQFF. The DNA of the CDR3 is TGTGCCAGCTCACCCGGCAAAGGGCCTGATGAGCAGTTCTTC.